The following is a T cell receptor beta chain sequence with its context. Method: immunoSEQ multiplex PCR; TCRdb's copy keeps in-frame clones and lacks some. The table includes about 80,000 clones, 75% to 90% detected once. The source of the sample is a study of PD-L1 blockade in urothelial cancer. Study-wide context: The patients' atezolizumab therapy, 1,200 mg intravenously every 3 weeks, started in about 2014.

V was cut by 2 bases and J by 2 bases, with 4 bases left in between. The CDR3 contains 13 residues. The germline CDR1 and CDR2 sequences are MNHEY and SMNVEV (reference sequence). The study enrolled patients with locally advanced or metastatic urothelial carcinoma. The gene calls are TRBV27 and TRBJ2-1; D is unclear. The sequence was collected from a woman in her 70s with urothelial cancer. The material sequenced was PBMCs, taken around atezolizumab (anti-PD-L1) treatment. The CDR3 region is CASSLAAYNEQFF. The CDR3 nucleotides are TGTGCCAGCAGTTTAGCAGCCTACAATGAGCAGTTCTTC.